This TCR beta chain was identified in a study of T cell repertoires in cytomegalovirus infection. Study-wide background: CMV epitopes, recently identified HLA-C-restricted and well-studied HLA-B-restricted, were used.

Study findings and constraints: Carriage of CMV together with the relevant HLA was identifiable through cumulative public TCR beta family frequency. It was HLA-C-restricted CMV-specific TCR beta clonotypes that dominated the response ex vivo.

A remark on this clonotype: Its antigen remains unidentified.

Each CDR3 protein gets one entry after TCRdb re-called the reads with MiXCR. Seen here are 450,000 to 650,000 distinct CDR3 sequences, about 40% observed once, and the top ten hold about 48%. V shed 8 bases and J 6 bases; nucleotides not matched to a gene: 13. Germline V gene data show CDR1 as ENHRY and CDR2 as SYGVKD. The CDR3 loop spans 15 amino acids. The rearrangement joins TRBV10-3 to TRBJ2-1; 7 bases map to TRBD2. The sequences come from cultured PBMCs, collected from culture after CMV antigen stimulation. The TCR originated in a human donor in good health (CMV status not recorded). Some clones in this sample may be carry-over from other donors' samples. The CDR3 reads CAIRWDGGSINEQFF. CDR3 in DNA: TGTGCCATCCGGTGGGACGGGGGGAGCATCAATGAGCAGTTCTTC.